This T cell receptor (beta chain) originates from a study of T cells after yellow fever vaccination. TCRdb ran MiXCR on the 5' RACE reads and lists one entry per CDR3 protein. The data hold under 150,000 distinct CDR3 sequences, with 7.7% observed a single time. Here the sequenced sample was CD4+ T cells sorted from PBMCs, taken 5 days after the yellow fever booster vaccination. The TCR originated in a man aged 25 to 40 who received the YFV17D yellow fever vaccine.

The CDR3: CASSFRTGGEAFF. CDR3 DNA sequence: TGTGCCAGCAGTTTCCGGACAGGGGGGGAAGCTTTCTTT. The rearrangement joins TRBV6-5 to TRBJ1-1; 10 bases fit TRBD1. CDR3 size: 13 residues. Germline assignment: CDR1 MNHEY and CDR2 SVGAGI. Trimming cost V 4 bases and J 8 bases; bases outside gene matches: 4.